These T cell receptor beta chains were read from a single sample in a study of cytomegalovirus exposure and HLA in healthy donors. Clones were read by immunoSEQ multiplex PCR, and TCRdb kept only the in-frame ones, dropping some. Of 200,000 to 250,000 clones in the sample, 60% to 80% were seen once. Specimen: PBMCs. Receptor source: a woman in her twenties or thirties in good health and CMV-seronegative. The CDR3 runs from the conserved cysteine through the conserved F or W.

TRBJ1-4 TRBV6-1 CASSEYVGQGFEKLFF
TRBJ2-1 TRBV4-1 CASSQARTSGREGQFF
TRBJ2-1 TRBV10-3 CAINRDFDNEQFF
TRBJ1-4 TRBV7-3 CASSAQTGPNEKLFF
TRBJ2-7 TRBV5-8 CASSLVTGSREQYF
TRBJ1-6 TRBV9 CASSVGEVNSPLHF
TRBJ2-1 TRBV12-5 CASGLVPRGGSNEQFF
TRBJ2-3 TRBV5-1 CASSWGLSTDTQYF
TRBJ1-3 TRBV7-9 CASSLSSRDYSGNTIYF
TRBJ1-6 TRBV30 CAWSVTGGISPLHF
TRBJ1-6 TRBV7-9 CASSFGQGNSPLHF
TRBJ1-1 TRBV30 CAWSAGNMNTEAFF
TRBJ2-6 TRBV27 CASRTTGTGLAGANVLTF